This T cell receptor beta chain is drawn from a study of identifying expanded T cells in peripheral blood. Clones were read by immunoSEQ multiplex PCR, and TCRdb kept only the in-frame ones, dropping some. Here the sample spans some 78,000 clones, roughly 84% being singletons. The germline V gene encodes CDR1 MDHEN and CDR2 SYDVKM. The CDR3 totals 10 residues. V was trimmed by 5 bases and J by 4 bases, leaving 3 bases between them. This clonotype was obtained from a person aged 18 to 70 in good health. The sequenced sample was blood. The V and J genes are TRBV28 and TRBJ2-7; D is unresolved. The CDR3 region is CASSLYEQYF. CDR3 coding DNA: TGTGCCAGCAGTCTTTACGAGCAGTACTTC.